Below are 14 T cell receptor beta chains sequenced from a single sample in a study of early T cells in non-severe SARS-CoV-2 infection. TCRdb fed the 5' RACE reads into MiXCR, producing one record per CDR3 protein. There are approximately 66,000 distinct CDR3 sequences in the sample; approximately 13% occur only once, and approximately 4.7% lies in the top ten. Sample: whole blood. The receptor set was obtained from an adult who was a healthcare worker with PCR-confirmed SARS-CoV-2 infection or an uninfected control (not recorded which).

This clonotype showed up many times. The CDR3 nucleotides are TGTGCCAGCTCATCTGGCAATCAGCCCCAGCATTTT. Protein sequence: CASSSGNQPQHF. The rearrangement links TRBV18 to TRBJ1-5; D gene unclear. This CDR3 comprises 12 residues. Germline V gives CDR1 KGHSH, CDR2 LQKENI. V dropped 5 bases and J dropped 2 bases, with 4 bases sitting between them.

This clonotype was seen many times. CDR3 region: CASSQEGGRETQYF. CDR3 bases: TGTGCCAGCAGCCAAGAAGGCGGCAGAGAGACCCAGTACTTC. The V and J genes are TRBV3-1 and TRBJ2-5; D not certain. The CDR3 covers 14 residues. The V end was cut by 0 bases, the J end by 4 bases, with 9 bases between. Germline CDR1 is LGHDT and CDR2 is YNNKEL (reference sequence).

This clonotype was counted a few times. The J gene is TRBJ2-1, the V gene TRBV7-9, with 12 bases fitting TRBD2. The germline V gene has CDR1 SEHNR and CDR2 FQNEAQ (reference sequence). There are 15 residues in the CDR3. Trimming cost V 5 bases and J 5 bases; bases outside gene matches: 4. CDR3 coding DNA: TGTGCCAGCAGCCAAACTAGCGGGGGGCACAATGAGCAGTTCTTC. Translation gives CASSQTSGGHNEQFF.

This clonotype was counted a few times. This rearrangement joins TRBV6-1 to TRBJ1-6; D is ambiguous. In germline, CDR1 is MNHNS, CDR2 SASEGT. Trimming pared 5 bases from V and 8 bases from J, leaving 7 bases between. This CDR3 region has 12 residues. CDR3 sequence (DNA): TGTGCCAGCAGTTATAAGGATTCACCCCTCCACTTT. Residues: CASSYKDSPLHF.

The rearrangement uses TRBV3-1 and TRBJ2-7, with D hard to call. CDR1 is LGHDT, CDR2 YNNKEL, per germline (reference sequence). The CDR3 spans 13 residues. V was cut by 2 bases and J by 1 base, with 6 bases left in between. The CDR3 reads CASSQLISYEQYF. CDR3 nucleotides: TGTGCCAGCAGCCAACTTATTTCCTACGAGCAGTACTTC.

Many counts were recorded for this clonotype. CDR3 nucleotide sequence: TGTGCTAGTGGTTTGGCCTCCGGGACTTTCAATCAGCCCCAGCATTTT. Translating gives CASGLASGTFNQPQHF. This chain joins TRBV12-5 and TRBJ1-5; D possibly corresponds to TRBD1 (5 bases). Trimming pared 1 base from V and 3 bases from J, leaving 13 bases between. Germline CDR1 reads LGHNT; CDR2 reads FRNRAP. This CDR3 contains 16 residues.

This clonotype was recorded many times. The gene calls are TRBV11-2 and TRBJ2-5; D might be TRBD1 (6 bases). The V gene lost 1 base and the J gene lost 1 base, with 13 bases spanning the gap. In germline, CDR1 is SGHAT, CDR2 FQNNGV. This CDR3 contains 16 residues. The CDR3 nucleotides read TGTGCCAGCAGCTTAGTCAGGTTGGGGGCCCAAGAGACCCAGTACTTC. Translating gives CASSLVRLGAQETQYF.

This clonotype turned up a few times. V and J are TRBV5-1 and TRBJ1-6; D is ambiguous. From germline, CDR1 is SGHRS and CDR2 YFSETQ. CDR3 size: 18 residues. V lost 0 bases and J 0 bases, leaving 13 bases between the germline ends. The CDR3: CASSLGRISYSYNSPLHF. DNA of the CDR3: TGCGCCAGCAGCTTGGGCCGGATATCGTACTCCTATAATTCACCCCTCCACTTT. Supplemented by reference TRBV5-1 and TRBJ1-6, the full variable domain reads KAGVTQTPRYLIKTRGQQVTLSCSPISGHRSVSWYQQTPGQGLQFLFEYFSETQRNKGNFPGRFSGRQFSNSRSEMNVSTLELGDSALYLCASSLGRISYSYNSPLHFGNGTRLTVT.

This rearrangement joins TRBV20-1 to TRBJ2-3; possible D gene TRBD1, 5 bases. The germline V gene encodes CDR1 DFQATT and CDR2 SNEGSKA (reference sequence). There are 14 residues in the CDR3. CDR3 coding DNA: TGCAGCCTTGAACCGAAGGGGAGCACAGATACGCAGTATTTT. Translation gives CSLEPKGSTDTQYF.

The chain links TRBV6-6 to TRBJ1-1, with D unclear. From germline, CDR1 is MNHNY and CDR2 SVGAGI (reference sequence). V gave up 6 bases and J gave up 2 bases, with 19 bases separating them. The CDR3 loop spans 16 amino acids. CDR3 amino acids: CASSPPGVRTNTEAFF. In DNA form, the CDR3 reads TGTGCCAGCAGCCCGCCCGGGGTCCGGACTAACACTGAAGCTTTCTTT.

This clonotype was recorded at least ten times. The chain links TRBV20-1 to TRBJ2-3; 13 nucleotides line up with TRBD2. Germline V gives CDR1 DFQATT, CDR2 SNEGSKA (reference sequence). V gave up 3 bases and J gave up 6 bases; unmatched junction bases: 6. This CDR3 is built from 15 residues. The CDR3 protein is CSASNPTSGGDTQYF. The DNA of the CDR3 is TGCAGTGCTAGCAACCCGACTAGCGGGGGGGATACGCAGTATTTT.

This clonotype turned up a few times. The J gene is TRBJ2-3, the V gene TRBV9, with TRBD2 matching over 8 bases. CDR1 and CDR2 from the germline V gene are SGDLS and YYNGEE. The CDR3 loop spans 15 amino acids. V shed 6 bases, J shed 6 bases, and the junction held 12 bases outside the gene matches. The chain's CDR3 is CASKRGTGRADTQYF. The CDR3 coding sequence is TGTGCCAGCAAGAGGGGTACCGGGAGGGCCGATACGCAGTATTTT.

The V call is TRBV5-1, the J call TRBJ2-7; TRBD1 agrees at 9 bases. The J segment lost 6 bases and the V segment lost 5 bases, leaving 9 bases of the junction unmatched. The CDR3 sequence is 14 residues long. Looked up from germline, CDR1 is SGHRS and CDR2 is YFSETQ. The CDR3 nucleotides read TGCGCCAGCAGTGCCGGTACAGGGGGCGTCGAGCAGTACTTC. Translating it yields CASSAGTGGVEQYF. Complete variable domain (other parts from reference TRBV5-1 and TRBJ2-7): KAGVTQTPRYLIKTRGQQVTLSCSPISGHRSVSWYQQTPGQGLQFLFEYFSETQRNKGNFPGRFSGRQFSNSRSEMNVSTLELGDSALYLCASSAGTGGVEQYFGPGTRLTVT.

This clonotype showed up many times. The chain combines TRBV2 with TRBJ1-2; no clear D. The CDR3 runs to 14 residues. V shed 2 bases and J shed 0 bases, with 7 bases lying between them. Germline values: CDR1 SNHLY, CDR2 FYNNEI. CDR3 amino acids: CASSENGPNYGYTF. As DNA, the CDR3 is TGTGCCAGCAGTGAAAACGGGCCTAACTATGGCTACACCTTC.